Given below is one T cell receptor (beta chain) in context. This clonotype was detected ten times or more. What this receptor recognizes is not known. Within one base of it there is no much larger clone, and no base qualities were kept. The data were taken from a study of regulatory T cells in long-lasting Graves disease (dated by TCRdb to 2020 to 2022). The study in broad terms: Newly diagnosed Graves' disease patients had taken antithyroid drugs for less than 3 months. This study used TCR sequencing and RNA sequencing of peripheral blood to compare persistent Graves' disease patients against newly diagnosed Graves' disease patients. The study was registered as a clinical trial and conducted in China. A total of around 35 samples were covered by TCR sequencing, comprising some 13 persistent and around 20 newly diagnosed Graves' disease patients.

Broad study findings and their caveats: Compared with newly diagnosed patients, patients with persistent Graves' disease had lower TCR Shannon entropy and fewer highly expanded clones, which suggests clonal expansion. Only the TCR beta chain was sequenced and analyzed. TRBV28, TRBJ1-2 and TRBJ2-5 were preferentially used in persistent disease, while TRBV20-1 and TRBJ2-1 were favored in newly diagnosed disease. The study examined only peripheral blood because the primary lesion, thyroid tissue, could not be accessed. Persistent patients shared more public clonotypes among themselves (around 3,000) than newly diagnosed patients did (approximately 900). The small sample size was acknowledged by the authors as a limitation that may reduce accuracy.

CDR1 MNHNS and CDR2 SASEGT are derived from the germline V gene. V drops 6 bases and J drops 5 bases, leaving 21 bases in between. Its CDR3 holds 16 amino acids, cysteine through phenylalanine. The kept DNA is CDR3 alone, 48 bases in frame from the first base. The sample's time point label, in plain terms: newly diagnosed GD, antithyroid drugs for less than 3 months. RNA was extracted from PBMCs in TRIzol for both TCR sequencing and RNA sequencing. The diagnosis of Graves' disease was made according to American Thyroid Association guidelines. Patients were recruited from an endocrinology department in Xi'an, China. Each patient gave roughly 10 milliliters of peripheral blood, collected in an EDTA anticoagulant tube. PBMCs were isolated by Ficoll Paque Plus density gradient separation without further T cell sorting. An Agilent 2100 Bioanalyzer and agarose gel were used to check RNA quality, and a NanoDrop 2000 was used to measure RNA concentration.

Library method: multiplex PCR. The reads were generated on an Illumina HiSeq 4000. CDR3 regions were amplified by Arm-PCR with iRepertoire HTBI primers to construct TCR beta libraries. Before sequencing, the PCR products went through gel purification. The authors' analysis ran thus. Gene usage analysis of CDR3 amino acid clonotypes relied on the approximately 62 TRBV and 13 to 15 TRBJ segments identified across samples. COPE and FqMerger were used to merge filtered high-quality paired reads into contigs. Contigs were aligned with BLAST to IMGT TRBV, TRBD and TRBJ reference genes, and CDR3 was defined per IMGT. Highly expanded clones were defined as clonotypes with a frequency above 0.1%. Shannon entropy served as the measure of repertoire diversity, while the Gini coefficient captured V-J evenness. Public clonotypes were defined as clonotypes shared by more than one individual. TCRdb trimmed public reads at Q25 via fastp, called clones via MiXCR and kept in-frame beta chains. Each entry is one CDR3 protein sequence, shown with its most common DNA and genes. Here the V and J calls rest on TCRdb's processing, not on the authors' analysis. This sample lists 300,000 to 400,000 distinct CDR3 sequences; around a sixth were detected once. Of the sample, approximately 22% is held by the ten largest clones.

The TCR comes from a female donor with Graves disease. The sequencing used peripheral blood mononuclear cells (PBMCs), collected at new diagnosis, from a patient treated with antithyroid drugs. The rearrangement combines TRBV6-1 with TRBJ2-3, and TRBD2 may be the D gene, going by 6 matching bases. The base sequence is TGTGCCAGCAGCCCCATCTCGTCGGGGGAGGAAGATACGCAGTATTTT. Its protein product is CASSPISSGEEDTQYF.